This TCR beta chain is from a study of neurological immune-mediated disorders. The study's findings and limits: No link was found between any clinical or MRI feature and the multiple sclerosis repertoire cluster.

PBMCs numbering 2 million and stored at -80 C yielded the unsorted libraries. By 5'RACE with 10-nucleotide random UMIs, the cDNA was made. TCRdb fed the 5' RACE reads into MiXCR, producing one record per CDR3 protein. The sample records about 46,000 distinct CDR3 sequences, about 2% being singletons. The V gene's germline CDR1 is SGHRS and CDR2 YFSETQ. V gave up 4 bases and J gave up 4 bases; unmatched junction bases: 5. The CDR3 extends over 14 amino acids. This clonotype was detected ten times or more. Its target is unknown. This sequence joins TRBV5-1 and TRBJ2-4, with 7 bases fitting TRBD1. The receptor's source is a woman in her forties with multiple sclerosis. Sequencing was carried out using PBMCs. In nucleotides, the CDR3 is TGCGCCAGCAGCATAGTGGGACAGAAAAACATTCAGTACTTC. It specifies CASSIVGQKNIQYF. The full variable domain, in which reference TRBV5-1 and TRBJ2-4 provide the parts outside the CDR3, is KAGVTQTPRYLIKTRGQQVTLSCSPISGHRSVSWYQQTPGQGLQFLFEYFSETQRNKGNFPGRFSGRQFSNSRSEMNVSTLELGDSALYLCASSIVGQKNIQYFGAGTRLSVL.